The next 2 T cell receptor beta chains were all read from a single sample in a study of blood T cell repertoires in COVID-19. Measured with immunoSEQ multiplex PCR; TCRdb has only the in-frame clones, and not every one. In the table there are some 97,000 clones, around four fifths of which are singletons. The sample comprised peripheral blood. These receptors all stem from a man over 45 with active or convalescent COVID-19.

This clone was observed a few times. The chain combines TRBV4-1 with TRBJ2-1, with D tentatively TRBD1 (6 bases). This CDR3 is 14 amino acids long. The ends were cut back, 0 bases at V and 9 bases at J, with 12 bases in the middle. The germline V gene encodes CDR1 MGHRA and CDR2 YSYEKL. CDR3: CASSQDQGWGEQFF. The CDR3 DNA follows: TGCGCCAGCAGCCAAGATCAGGGGTGGGGTGAGCAGTTCTTC.

The chain recombines TRBV4-2 with TRBJ2-1; possibly TRBD2 for D (6 bases). The CDR3 covers 15 residues. The V end was cut by 1 base, the J end by 5 bases, with 12 bases between. The germline gives CDR1 LGHNA, CDR2 YNFKEQ. This CDR3 is CASSQVTSSDNEQFF. The CDR3 region has the DNA TGTGCCAGCAGCCAAGTTACTAGCTCGGACAATGAGCAGTTCTTC.